A single sample is the source of the 15 T cell receptor beta chains below, sequenced in a study of blood T cell repertoires in COVID-19. Assay: immunoSEQ multiplex PCR; the TCRdb copy retains only in-frame clones and omits some. The sample gives some 290,000 clones, about nine tenths of which show up once; about 2% is in the top ten. The sample comprised peripheral blood. The receptors shown here come from a woman aged 45-59 years who had recovered from COVID-19.

The CDR3: CASSLAGDNEQFF. CDR3 DNA: TGTGCCAGCAGCTTAGCGGGCGACAATGAGCAGTTCTTC. V and J are TRBV7-3 and TRBJ2-1; TRBD2 is a possible D gene (5 bases). Trimming stripped 2 bases from V and 5 bases from J, with 7 bases between. This CDR3 is built from 13 residues. CDR1 SGHTA and CDR2 FQGTGA come from the germline V gene.

This clone has only a few counts. V and J are TRBV27 and TRBJ2-1; D might be TRBD1 (6 bases). The CDR3 is made up of 14 amino acids. V was cut by 7 bases and J by 6 bases, with 16 bases left in between. Germline CDR1 reads MNHEY; CDR2 reads SMNVEV (reference sequence). This CDR3 reads CASTRLGQFNEQFF. In DNA form, the CDR3 reads TGTGCCAGCACCCGCCTAGGACAGTTCAATGAGCAGTTCTTC.

The genes are TRBV3-1 (or the pseudogene TRBV3-2) and TRBJ1-1; 7 nucleotides align to TRBD1. Germline assignment: CDR1 LGHDT and CDR2 YNNKEL (reference sequence). The V and J ends lost 5 bases and 6 bases, in that order; junction bases with no gene match: 6. The CDR3 is 13 amino acids. The CDR3 nucleotides are TGTGCCAGCAGCAACCGGGACAGATCTGAAGCTTTCTTT. This sequence encodes CASSNRDRSEAFF.

Details on this clone: The same CDR3 can be traced to other DNA sequences in this sample. The CDR3 loop reads CASSPTSGNYEQYF. The CDR3 coding sequence is TGCGCCAGCAGCCCGACTAGCGGGAACTACGAGCAGTACTTC. This chain joins TRBV5-1 and TRBJ2-7; 11 nucleotides line up with TRBD2. The junction had 3 bases not matched to a gene; V was cut back by 4 bases and J by 3 bases. Looked up from germline, CDR1 is SGHRS and CDR2 is YFSETQ. The CDR3 has 14 residues.

V is TRBV2 and J is TRBJ2-2; TRBD2 might be the D (6 bases). The CDR3 is 15 residues long. With 5 bases removed from V and 7 bases from J, the gap between germline ends came to 17 bases. Germline lookup yields CDR1 SNHLY and CDR2 FYNNEI. The CDR3 nucleotides read TGTGCCAGCAGTCGGGAGCAGGCTGGTATCGGGGAGCTGTTTTTT. Translated, it gives CASSREQAGIGELFF.

This clone was detected once. The V and J genes are TRBV19 and TRBJ2-3; 9 positions agree with TRBD1. Germline V lookup: CDR1 LNHDA, CDR2 SQIVND (reference sequence). The CDR3 is made up of 15 amino acids. The V segment lost 4 bases and the J segment 6 bases; nucleotides outside the gene matches: 8. The CDR3 loop is CASSTADRGWDTQYF. The DNA of the CDR3 is TGTGCCAGTAGTACCGCGGACAGGGGATGGGATACGCAGTATTTT. The variable domain in full, completed from reference TRBV19 and TRBJ2-3, reads DGGITQSPKYLFRKEGQNVTLSCEQNLNHDAMYWYRQDPGQGLRLIYYSQIVNDFQKGDIAEGYSVSREKKESFPLTVTSAQKNPTAFYLCASSTADRGWDTQYFGPGTRLTVL.

The chain couples TRBV11-2 to TRBJ2-3; 11 positions match TRBD2. Germline V gene sequence: CDR1 SGHAT, CDR2 FQNNGV. CDR3 size: 19 residues. Unmatched junction bases numbered 19, after V lost 7 bases and J lost 4 bases. CDR3 in DNA: TGTGCCAGCACCATTTTTTGGGGACTAGCGGCCCGCCCCGCAGATACGCAGTATTTT. Its protein is CASTIFWGLAARPADTQYF.

This chain connects TRBV9 to TRBJ2-1, with D possibly TRBD2 on 5 matching bases. This CDR3 has 13 amino acids. Germline values: CDR1 SGDLS, CDR2 YYNGEE. V was trimmed by 4 bases and J by 4 bases, leaving 9 bases between them. The CDR3 loop is CASSPGDYNEQFF. CDR3 DNA: TGTGCCAGCAGCCCCGGGGATTACAATGAGCAGTTCTTC.

The chain recombines TRBV7-9 with TRBJ1-4, with 9 bases matching TRBD1. With V trimmed by 5 bases and J by 2 bases, 9 bases remained unmatched. The CDR3 is made up of 17 amino acids. Germline V gene data show CDR1 as SEHNR and CDR2 as FQNEAQ (reference sequence). CDR3 protein: CASSQGTGFFTNEKLFF. The CDR3 DNA sequence: TGTGCCAGCAGCCAGGGGACAGGGTTTTTCACTAATGAAAAACTGTTTTTT.

CDR3 nucleotides: TGTGCCAGCAGCTTCCTCGCGGGAGGGCCGGGCGAGCAGTACTTC. It is translated as CASSFLAGGPGEQYF. The rearrangement joins TRBV11-1 to TRBJ2-7; TRBD2 agrees at 9 bases. This CDR3 spans 15 amino acids. The J segment lost 6 bases and the V segment lost 3 bases, leaving 9 bases of the junction unmatched. Germline values: CDR1 SGHAT, CDR2 FQDESV (reference sequence).

The V and J genes are TRBV19 and TRBJ2-7, with TRBD2 matching 8 bases. Germline lookup yields CDR1 LNHDA and CDR2 SQIVND (reference sequence). The CDR3 loop spans 15 amino acids. The J segment lost 1 base and the V segment lost 1 base, leaving 3 bases of the junction unmatched. CDR3 loop: CASSIASGGSYEQYF. The CDR3 nucleotides are TGTGCCAGTAGTATAGCGAGCGGGGGATCCTACGAGCAGTACTTC.

V and J are TRBV29-1 and TRBJ1-1; D uncertain. CDR1 and CDR2 from the germline V gene are SQVTM and ANQGSEA. The CDR3 totals 13 residues. The V gene lost 4 bases and the J gene lost 5 bases, with 14 bases spanning the gap. CDR3 sequence: CSVASGIETEAFF. The CDR3 DNA is TGCAGCGTTGCTAGCGGGATTGAAACTGAAGCTTTCTTT.

The chain is built from TRBV7-9 and TRBJ2-5, with D tentatively TRBD2 (5 bases). CDR3 size: 13 residues. V was pared by 1 base and J by 5 bases, with 8 bases between. Germline values: CDR1 SEHNR, CDR2 FQNEAQ (reference sequence). Written as DNA, the CDR3 is TGTGCCAGCAGCTTAGGACTACTTGAGACCCAGTACTTC. Amino acids: CASSLGLLETQYF.

This chain uses TRBV5-5 with TRBJ2-7; D might be TRBD1 (5 bases). Germline V CDR1 and CDR2: SGHKS, YYEKEE (reference sequence). The CDR3 length is 11 residues. Trimming removed 4 bases at V and 10 bases at J, with 12 bases between. The CDR3 sequence is CASSANRQQYF. In nucleotides, the CDR3 is TGTGCCAGCAGCGCTAACAGGCAACAGTACTTC.

The rearrangement uses TRBV29-1 and TRBJ1-1; weak D call: TRBD1 (6 bases). In germline, CDR1 is SQVTM, CDR2 ANQGSEA. V gave up 5 bases and J gave up 1 base, with 14 bases separating them. The CDR3 consists of 14 residues. In nucleotides, the CDR3 is TGCAGCGTTCTCCGTTTACAGGGGAACACTGAAGCTTTCTTT. It yields the protein CSVLRLQGNTEAFF.